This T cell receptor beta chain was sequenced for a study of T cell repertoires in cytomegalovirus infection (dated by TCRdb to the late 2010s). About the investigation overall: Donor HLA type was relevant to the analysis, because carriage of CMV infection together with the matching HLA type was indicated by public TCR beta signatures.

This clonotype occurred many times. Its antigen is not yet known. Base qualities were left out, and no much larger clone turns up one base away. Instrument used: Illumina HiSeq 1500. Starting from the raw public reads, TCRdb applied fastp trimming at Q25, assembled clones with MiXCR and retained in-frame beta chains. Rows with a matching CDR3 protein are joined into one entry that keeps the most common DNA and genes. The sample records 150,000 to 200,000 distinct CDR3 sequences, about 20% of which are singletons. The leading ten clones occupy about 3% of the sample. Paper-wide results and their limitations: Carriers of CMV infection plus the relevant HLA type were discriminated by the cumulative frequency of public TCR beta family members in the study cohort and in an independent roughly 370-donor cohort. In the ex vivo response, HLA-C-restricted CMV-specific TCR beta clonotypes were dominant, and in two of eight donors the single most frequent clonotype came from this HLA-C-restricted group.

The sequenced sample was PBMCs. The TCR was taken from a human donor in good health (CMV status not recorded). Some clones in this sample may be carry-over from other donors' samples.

DNA sequence: TGTGCCAGCAGCTTGAGCGGACAGGGGACTTATAGCAATCAGCCCCAGCATTTT. This encodes CASSLSGQGTYSNQPQHF. Recombination connected TRBV7-8 to TRBJ1-5; 9 nucleotides in the junction match TRBD1. Reading from cysteine to phenylalanine, the CDR3 counts 18 amino acids. The CDR3 DNA has 54 bases and is translated from base 1. CDR1 and CDR2 were assigned from the germline V gene as SGHVS and FQNEAQ. Ends trimmed: V by 3 bases, J by 0 bases; bases unmatched to a gene: 9.